This T cell receptor beta chain was recovered during a study of radiation and T cells in renal cell carcinoma. Study outcomes and limitations: Dominant CDR3 motifs occupied more repertoire in irradiated than control tumors.

By frequency in the sample, this clone is medium-sized (0.01 to 0.1%). The antigen is undetermined. Treatment described: 15 Gy SBRT to primary tumor, nephrectomy 4 weeks later. Nephrectomy followed 15 Gy stereotactic body radiation by 4 weeks. Clones were sequenced by immunoSEQ multiplex PCR, and TCRdb holds only the in-frame ones, with some missing. The repertoire holds fewer than 15,000 clones, about 33% seen once, with 15% in the top ten. The V end lost 5 bases, the J end lost 10 bases, and 18 bases lay between the germline ends. CDR1 and CDR2 from the germline V gene are SGHVS and FNYEAQ. This CDR3 contains 14 residues.

The clonotype originates from a man in his 60s with renal cell carcinoma. This chain connects TRBV7-6 to TRBJ2-1; D is perhaps TRBD2 (5 bases). Here the sequenced sample was tumor tissue, taken from a patient whose treatment included radiotherapy and nephrectomy. The CDR3 is CASSPLDFEGEQFF. The CDR3 bases are TGTGCCAGCAGCCCCTTGGACTTTGAAGGGGAGCAGTTCTTC.